This T cell receptor beta chain was obtained from a study of beta chain features in type 1 diabetes. General study points: The naive, central memory and Treg TCRB repertoires showed an apparent similarity that was greater among patients than among healthy donors. Shortening of TCRB CDR3s, moderate but significant, appeared in all four CD4+ subsets of Type 1 diabetes patients. Because the template was cDNA, high-expressing cells might be over-represented.

This clone appeared many times. Its specificity is unknown. The isolated RNA, all of it, was reverse transcribed, so expressed TCRB transcripts were what got sequenced. The protocol was immunoSEQ multiplex PCR, while the TCRdb copy is restricted to in-frame clones and leaves out a portion. The sample holds around 130,000 clones; around 8.8% are singletons and the top ten take 0.7% to 0.85%. Sequenced: central memory CD4+ T cells from blood. The TCR originated in a man aged 30 to 39 with type 1 diabetes.

DNA of the CDR3: TGTGCCAGCAGCCCCGGACTAGCTGGCACCGGGGAGCTGTTTTTT. This encodes CASSPGLAGTGELFF. The J gene is TRBJ2-2, the V gene TRBV7-9; 8 bases fit TRBD2. J lost 4 bases, V lost 5 bases, and 6 bases had no gene match. CDR1 is SEHNR, CDR2 FQNEAQ, per germline (reference sequence). CDR3 length equals 15 residues.